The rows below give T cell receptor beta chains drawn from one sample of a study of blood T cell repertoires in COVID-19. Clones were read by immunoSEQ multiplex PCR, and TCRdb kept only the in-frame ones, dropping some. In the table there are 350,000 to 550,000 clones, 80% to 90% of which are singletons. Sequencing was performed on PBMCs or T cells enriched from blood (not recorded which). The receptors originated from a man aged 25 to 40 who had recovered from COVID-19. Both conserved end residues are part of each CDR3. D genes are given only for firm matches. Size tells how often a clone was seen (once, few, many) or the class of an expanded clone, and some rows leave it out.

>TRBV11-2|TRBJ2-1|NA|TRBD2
TGTGCCAGCAGCCGTAGCGGGAGCTCCTACAATGAGCAGTTCTTC
CASSRSGSSYNEQFF
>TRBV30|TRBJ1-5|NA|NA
TGTGCCTGGAGTGGGGGAGATGATCAGCCCCAGCATTTT
CAWSGGDDQPQHF
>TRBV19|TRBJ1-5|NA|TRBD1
TGTGCCAGTAGTATAGTCGGACAGGCCTTTTGGCCCCAGCATTTT
CASSIVGQAFWPQHF
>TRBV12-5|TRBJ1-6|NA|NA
TGTGCTAGTGGTTTGGATGCAGGGGTTGGATCACCCCTCCACTTT
CASGLDAGVGSPLHF
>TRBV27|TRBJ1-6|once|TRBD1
TGTGCCAGCAGCTCCCCGGGACAGGGCGACAATTCACCCCTCCACTTT
CASSSPGQGDNSPLHF
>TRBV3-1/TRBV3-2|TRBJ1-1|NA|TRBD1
TGTGCCAGCAGCCAATTGACAGGGGAAGCTTTCTTT
CASSQLTGEAFF
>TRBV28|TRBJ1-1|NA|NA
TGTGCCAGCAGCTTGGGGGGGGTGGATGAAGCTTTCTTT
CASSLGGVDEAFF
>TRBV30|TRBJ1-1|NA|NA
TGTGCCTGGAGAGCGCCCTGGCGCATCACTGAAGCTTTCTTT
CAWRAPWRITEAFF
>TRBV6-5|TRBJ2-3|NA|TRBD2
TGTGCCAGCAGTTACTCGGGACTAGGCCCAGATACGCAGTATTTT
CASSYSGLGPDTQYF
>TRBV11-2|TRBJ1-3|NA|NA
TGTGCCAGCAGCTTATACGGGAGCTCTGGAAACACCATATATTTT
CASSLYGSSGNTIYF
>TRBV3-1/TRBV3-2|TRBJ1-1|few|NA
TGTGCCAGCAGCCAAGTTGCGGGTGAAGCTTTCTTT
CASSQVAGEAFF
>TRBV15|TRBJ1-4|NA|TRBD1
TGTGCCACCAGCAGGGACAGGGTAAATGAAAAACTGTTTTTT
CATSRDRVNEKLFF
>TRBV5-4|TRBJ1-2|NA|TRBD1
TGTGCCAGCAGCCGGGACAGGGTCCTGGATGGCTACACCTTC
CASSRDRVLDGYTF
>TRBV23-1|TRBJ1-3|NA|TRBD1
TGCGCCAGCACACCTTTGGGACAGCACTCTGGAAACACCATATATTTT
CASTPLGQHSGNTIYF
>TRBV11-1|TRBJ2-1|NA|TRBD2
TGTGCCAGCAGCATCGGACTAGCGGGAGACAATGAGCAGTTCTTC
CASSIGLAGDNEQFF
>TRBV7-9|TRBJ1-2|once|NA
TGTGCCAGCAGCCTAAACCGGGACATCTCTTATGGCTACACCTTC
CASSLNRDISYGYTF